This record covers a single T cell receptor (beta chain). Its antigen is still unknown. This record comes from a study of response to subunit inactivated influenza vaccine. General observations from the study: The authors suggested that few new T cells are recruited per seasonal influenza vaccination.

V was shortened by 0 bases and J by 7 bases, with 7 bases between the two germline ends. Germline CDR1 reads LGHNA; CDR2 reads YNFKEQ. The CDR3 spans 14 residues. Via MiXCR, TCRdb re-called the RT-PCR reads, giving one row per CDR3 protein. The data hold about 160,000 distinct CDR3 sequences, with around 11% observed a single time. The chain couples TRBV4-2 to TRBJ1-6; D gene unclear. This material consisted of CD8+ T cells sorted from PBMCs, taken less than 30 months after vaccination. The TCR originated in a man aged 50 to 69 who received an inactivated influenza vaccine. This chain's CDR3 is CASSQEWGNSPLHF. CDR3 coding DNA: TGTGCCAGCAGCCAAGAGTGGGGAAATTCACCCCTCCACTTT.